This T cell receptor (beta chain) came from a study of early T cells in non-severe SARS-CoV-2 infection. V was clipped by 6 bases and J by 4 bases, with 4 bases between them. The CDR3 sequence is 11 residues long. Germline CDR1 reads LGHDT; CDR2 reads YNNKEL (reference sequence). Individual cDNA molecules each received unique molecular identifiers attached to them. TCRdb processed the 5' RACE reads anew with MiXCR; each CDR3 protein has one entry. Here the sample spans about 80,000 distinct CDR3 sequences, 12% being singletons. This TCR derives from an adult who was a healthcare worker with PCR-confirmed SARS-CoV-2 infection or an uninfected control (not recorded which). The donor label of this sample is uncertain. This chain links TRBV3-1 with TRBJ2-1; unclear D gene. Sequenced here: whole blood, sampled at baseline. CDR3 bases: TGTGCCAGCAGTCTATACAATGAGCAGTTCTTC. It encodes CASSLYNEQFF.